The rows below give T cell receptor beta chains drawn from one sample of a study of CD8+ T cells in alopecia areata. Clones were read by immunoSEQ multiplex PCR, and TCRdb kept only the in-frame ones, dropping some. The sample gives tens of thousands of clones, roughly 65% of which show up once; about a fifth is in the top ten. This specimen consisted of CD8+ T cells sorted from blood, obtained at week 4, from a patient treated with tofacitinib. These receptors all come from a human donor with alopecia areata. CDR3s include the opening cysteine and the closing phenylalanine or tryptophan. A D gene is named only where the DNA matches it firmly. For some rows the clone size is stated as once, few or many, or as a class when expanded; others skip it.

d_gene,abundance,j_gene,v_gene,CDR3aa,CDR3nt
NA,few,TRBJ2-7,TRBV7-8,CASSSTEPSYEQYF,TGTGCCAGCAGCTCGACGGAGCCCTCCTACGAGCAGTACTTC
NA,few,TRBJ2-2,TRBV4-3,CASSQDRDPGELFF,TGCGCCAGCAGCCAAGATAGGGATCCCGGGGAGCTGTTTTTT
NA,NA,TRBJ1-4,TRBV29-1,CSGYVGEKLFF,TGCAGCGGGTATGTTGGCGAAAAACTGTTTTTT
NA,NA,TRBJ1-2,TRBV30,CAWSVVEGGYTF,TGTGCCTGGAGTGTAGTCGAAGGGGGCTACACCTTC
NA,NA,TRBJ1-5,TRBV21-1,CASSYRSGTGICNQPQHF,TGTGCCAGCAGCTATCGTTCCGGGACAGGGATCTGCAATCAGCCCCAGCATTTT
NA,NA,TRBJ1-5,TRBV5-1,CASSLTRWSNQPQHF,TGCGCCAGCAGCCTAACTCGGTGGAGCAATCAGCCCCAGCATTTT
NA,NA,TRBJ1-1,TRBV29-1,CSVEDHKGKRTEAFF,TGCAGCGTTGAAGATCATAAAGGAAAACGCACTGAAGCTTTCTTT
NA,NA,TRBJ1-2,TRBV30,CAYNPSGIGYGYTF,TGTGCCTACAACCCGTCCGGGATAGGCTATGGCTACACCTTC
NA,few,TRBJ1-5,TRBV5-6,CASSLYGGNQPQHF,TGTGCCAGCAGCTTGTACGGGGGAAATCAGCCCCAGCATTTT
NA,NA,TRBJ2-4,TRBV2,CASSELKNIQYF,TGTGCCAGCAGTGAACTGAAAAACATTCAGTACTTC
TRBD1,NA,TRBJ2-3,TRBV27,CASAEKGAGDTQYF,TGTGCCAGCGCAGAGAAGGGGGCAGGGGATACGCAGTATTTT
NA,NA,TRBJ2-6,TRBV5-8,CASVGRDPFSGANVLTF,TGTGCCAGCGTAGGCAGGGACCCTTTCTCTGGGGCCAACGTCCTGACTTTC
TRBD1,NA,TRBJ2-7,TRBV7-2,CASSPTGVGKHYEQYF,TGTGCCAGCAGCCCGACAGGGGTGGGTAAACACTACGAGCAGTACTTC
NA,NA,TRBJ2-7,TRBV27,CASAPPYTYEQYF,TGTGCCAGCGCACCCCCGTATACGTACGAGCAGTACTTC
NA,few,TRBJ2-1,TRBV29-1,CSVPRGDNEQFF,TGCAGCGTTCCAAGGGGGGACAATGAGCAGTTCTTC
TRBD2,NA,TRBJ2-3,TRBV7-6,CASSMRTSGETSTDTQYF,TGTGCCAGCAGCATGAGGACTAGCGGGGAGACTAGCACAGATACGCAGTATTTT
NA,few,TRBJ2-1,TRBV29-1,CSAGVGNEQFF,TGCAGCGCTGGAGTGGGGAATGAGCAGTTCTTC
TRBD2,NA,TRBJ2-5,TRBV9,CASTRSGASQETQYF,TGTGCCAGCACCCGAAGCGGGGCGAGCCAAGAGACCCAGTACTTC
NA,NA,TRBJ2-7,TRBV25-1,CASSVAYEQYF,TGTGCCAGCAGTGTGGCCTACGAGCAGTACTTC
NA,NA,TRBJ2-7,TRBV9,CASSGGADRPSYEQYF,TGTGCCAGCAGCGGAGGGGCGGACCGACCTTCCTACGAGCAGTACTTC
NA,NA,TRBJ2-3,TRBV29-1,CSVYNLMGRPSTDTQYF,TGCAGCGTGTACAATTTAATGGGAAGGCCGAGCACAGATACGCAGTATTTT
NA,NA,TRBJ1-5,TRBV30,CAWSVRQAYSNQPQHF,TGTGCCTGGAGTGTACGGCAGGCTTATAGCAATCAGCCCCAGCATTTT
NA,NA,TRBJ2-7,TRBV28,CASSSKDRFYEQYF,TGTGCCAGCAGTTCCAAAGACAGGTTCTACGAGCAGTACTTC
TRBD2,NA,TRBJ2-7,TRBV7-8,CASSFQLAGAYEQYF,TGTGCCAGCAGCTTCCAACTAGCGGGGGCCTACGAGCAGTACTTC
NA,NA,TRBJ1-1,TRBV30,CAWRLGVNTEAFF,TGTGCCTGGAGGCTCGGGGTGAACACTGAAGCTTTCTTT
NA,NA,TRBJ2-2,TRBV5-1,CASSPLGASVPNTGELFF,TGCGCCAGCAGCCCCCTGGGGGCTAGCGTACCGAACACCGGGGAGCTGTTTTTT
TRBD1,NA,TRBJ2-7,TRBV5-1,CASSRTGVDEQYF,TGCGCCAGCAGTCGTACAGGGGTGGACGAGCAGTACTTC
NA,NA,TRBJ2-3,TRBV5-6,CASSLGADTQYF,TGTGCCAGCAGCTTGGGAGCAGATACGCAGTATTTT
TRBD1,NA,TRBJ1-5,TRBV6-5,CASSPGTGINQPQHF,TGTGCCAGCAGTCCCGGGACAGGCATAAATCAGCCCCAGCATTTT
NA,NA,TRBJ2-1,TRBV15,CATSRDDNEQFF,TGTGCCACCAGCAGAGACGACAATGAGCAGTTCTTC
NA,NA,TRBJ1-1,TRBV9,CASSDKGTEAFF,TGTGCCAGCAGCGACAAGGGAACTGAAGCTTTCTTT
NA,once,TRBJ2-3,TRBV27,CASSLKWITDTQYF,TGTGCCAGCAGTTTAAAGTGGATCACAGATACGCAGTATTTT
NA,NA,TRBJ1-1,TRBV6-6,CASRDTEAFF,TGTGCCAGCAGGGACACTGAAGCTTTCTTT
NA,NA,TRBJ2-1,TRBV27,CASSPRATYNEQFF,TGTGCCAGCAGTCCCCGGGCTACCTACAATGAGCAGTTCTTC
NA,NA,TRBJ2-5,TRBV4-3,CASSLTWGGGETQYF,TGCGCCAGCAGCCTTACGTGGGGTGGCGGGGAGACCCAGTACTTC
NA,NA,TRBJ2-2,TRBV29-1,CSVVVTGELFF,TGCAGCGTTGTAGTCACCGGGGAGCTGTTTTTT
TRBD1,few,TRBJ2-5,TRBV6-6,CASSYESGGRKTQYF,TGTGCCAGCAGTTACGAGTCAGGGGGCAGAAAGACCCAGTACTTC
TRBD1,NA,TRBJ2-4,TRBV29-1,CSALDRGMGNIQYF,TGCAGCGCTTTGGACAGGGGGATGGGAAACATTCAGTACTTC
NA,NA,TRBJ1-1,TRBV4-3,CASSMQGTGEAFF,TGCGCCAGCAGCATGCAGGGTACGGGTGAAGCTTTCTTT
NA,NA,TRBJ2-3,TRBV2,CASSEEPGPKSTDTQYF,TGTGCCAGCAGTGAGGAGCCGGGGCCCAAATCCACAGATACGCAGTATTTT
NA,NA,TRBJ1-5,TRBV30,CAWQSGENSNQPQHF,TGTGCCTGGCAGAGTGGAGAGAATAGCAATCAGCCCCAGCATTTT
NA,NA,TRBJ2-7,TRBV29-1,CSVGSVSPSYEQYF,TGCAGCGTTGGGTCGGTGTCACCCTCCTACGAGCAGTACTTC
NA,NA,TRBJ1-1,TRBV29-1,CSVEEGQKAFF,TGCAGCGTTGAGGAGGGGCAGAAAGCTTTCTTT
NA,NA,TRBJ1-1,TRBV9,CASTLGTGNTEAFF,TGTGCCAGCACCCTGGGGACGGGGAACACTGAAGCTTTCTTT
NA,few,TRBJ1-5,TRBV5-7,CASSLSKQPQHF,TGTGCCAGCAGCTTGTCAAAACAGCCCCAGCATTTT
NA,few,TRBJ2-3,TRBV29-1,CSVPGQGLAQYF,TGCAGCGTTCCGGGACAGGGACTAGCGCAGTATTTT